Below are 31 T cell receptor beta chains sequenced from a single sample in a study of blood T cell repertoires in COVID-19 (TCRdb year 2020). The library was generated by the immunoSEQ multiplex PCR assay. In its TCRdb copy, this immuneACCESS table keeps in-frame sequences only and misses some clones. Where compared with another copy, unresolved V genes explain less than half of these, and the others have no known cause. The sample table shows about 180,000 clones, and around 85% are seen once. The top ten clones comprise less than 25% of the sample. The sample was peripheral blood. The source of these receptors is a man aged 70-80 years with active or convalescent COVID-19.

This sequence joins TRBV4-1 and TRBJ2-7; TRBD1 aligns across 9 bases. CDR1 is MGHRA, CDR2 YSYEKL, per germline. V lost 6 bases, J lost 1 base, and 10 bases stayed unmatched. This CDR3 has 16 amino acids. The CDR3 region is CASREDPGTGSYEQYF. The CDR3 bases are TGCGCCAGCAGGGAGGATCCCGGGACAGGGTCCTACGAGCAGTACTTC.

The J gene is TRBJ2-2, the V gene TRBV9; no definite D call. V was cut by 0 bases and J by 1 base, with 19 bases left in between. The CDR3 is 19 residues long. CDR1 is SGDLS and CDR2 is YYNGEE in the germline V gene. Here the CDR3 reads CASSVATWVGHKNTGELFF. In DNA, the CDR3 is TGTGCCAGCAGCGTAGCTACTTGGGTTGGGCACAAGAACACCGGGGAGCTGTTTTTT.

V and J are TRBV6-5 and TRBJ2-1; 7 bases match TRBD2. The V gene's germline CDR1 is MNHEY and CDR2 SVGAGI. V trimming: 7 bases; J trimming: 9 bases; junction bases outside the gene matches: 15. This CDR3 comprises 15 residues. As DNA, the CDR3 is TGTGCCAGCACCGGGAGGAGGGGTTTATACGGTGAGCAGTTCTTC. Its translation: CASTGRRGLYGEQFF.

The chain recombines TRBV9 with TRBJ1-1; a weak D match, TRBD1 (5 bases). The germline V gene has CDR1 SGDLS and CDR2 YYNGEE. The V gene lost 0 bases and the J gene lost 0 bases, with 15 bases spanning the gap. The length of the CDR3 is 17 residues. The CDR3 reads CASSVVGPESMNTEAFF. CDR3 nucleotide sequence: TGTGCCAGCAGCGTAGTGGGGCCAGAGAGCATGAACACTGAAGCTTTCTTT.

This clone was found a few times. The chain links TRBV14 to TRBJ1-1; TRBD1 is a possible D gene (5 bases). V shed 4 bases and J shed 5 bases, with 14 bases lying between them. CDR3 length: 14 amino acids. The germline V gene has CDR1 SGHDN and CDR2 FVKESK. The CDR3 region is CASSLGGGVTEAFF. The CDR3 DNA follows: TGTGCCAGCAGCCTGGGGGGAGGGGTTACTGAAGCTTTCTTT.

The genes are TRBV19 and TRBJ1-4; TRBD1 might be the D (5 bases). Germline V lookup: CDR1 LNHDA, CDR2 SQIVND (reference sequence). The V gene lost 3 bases and the J gene lost 7 bases, with 18 bases spanning the gap. The CDR3 loop spans 16 amino acids. CDR3 sequence (DNA): TGTGCCAGTAGTATGGCCGGGGGACCCAAAGGTGAAAAACTGTTTTTT. Protein product: CASSMAGGPKGEKLFF.

V is TRBV2 and J is TRBJ1-5, with D possibly being TRBD1 (5 bases). The CDR3 is made up of 13 amino acids. Germline V gene sequence: CDR1 SNHLY, CDR2 FYNNEI. V lost 9 bases and J 0 bases, leaving 9 bases between the germline ends. CDR3 sequence reads: CASLQDSNQPQHF. CDR3 sequence (DNA): TGTGCCAGTTTACAGGATAGCAATCAGCCCCAGCATTTT.

V and J are TRBV29-1 and TRBJ1-2; 7 bases align to TRBD1. Germline CDR1 SQVTM, CDR2 ANQGSEA. This CDR3 is built from 14 residues. V lost 5 bases to trimming and J lost 8 bases; unmatched junction nucleotides: 14. In DNA form, the CDR3 reads TGCAGCGTTCGGACAGGCGGTAATACGGGGGGCTACACCTTC. It specifies CSVRTGGNTGGYTF.

This chain connects TRBV19 to TRBJ1-1; TRBD1 aligns across 9 bases. Trimming took 7 bases from V and 11 from J; bases not matched to a gene: 14. This CDR3 comprises 14 residues. CDR1 LNHDA and CDR2 SQIVND come from the germline V gene (reference sequence). CDR3: CASTLDRGIRSAFF. The CDR3 DNA reads TGTGCCAGTACCTTGGACAGGGGTATTCGTTCGGCTTTCTTT.

V gene TRBV29-1 combines with J gene TRBJ2-2, with D possibly matching TRBD1 (5 bases). Looked up from germline, CDR1 is SQVTM and CDR2 is ANQGSEA. CDR3 length: 12 residues. V lost 6 bases and J 4 bases, leaving 9 bases between the germline ends. Written as DNA, the CDR3 is TGCAGCGTGACAGCTAGCACCGGGGAGCTGTTTTTT. It is translated as CSVTASTGELFF.

The chain has TRBV7-9 and TRBJ1-4; tentative D call: TRBD1 (5 bases). The CDR3 contains 12 residues. The V end was cut by 4 bases, the J end by 8 bases, with 8 bases between. Germline lookup yields CDR1 SEHNR and CDR2 FQNEAQ (reference sequence). CDR3 sequence (DNA): TGTGCCAGCAGCTCCCGACAGGAAAAACTGTTTTTT. Protein product: CASSSRQEKLFF.

The V call is TRBV28, the J call TRBJ2-5; 8 nucleotides agree with TRBD1. V trimming: 6 bases; J trimming: 6 bases; junction bases outside the gene matches: 12. The germline V gene has CDR1 MDHEN and CDR2 SYDVKM. CDR3 length equals 15 residues. Here the CDR3 DNA reads TGTGCCAGCAGCCCCCCGGCAGGGGGCACGAAGACCCAGTACTTC. As protein: CASSPPAGGTKTQYF.

This chain links TRBV2 with TRBJ1-6; D is unresolved. V was trimmed by 6 bases and J by 7 bases, leaving 16 bases between them. CDR3 length equals 15 residues. Germline values: CDR1 SNHLY, CDR2 FYNNEI. Here the CDR3 DNA reads TGTGCCAGCAGCCCCCCTACAGCGGGGAATTCACCCCTCCACTTT. Translating gives CASSPPTAGNSPLHF.

This chain connects TRBV25-1 to TRBJ2-7, with 8 positions matching TRBD2. The germline CDR1 and CDR2 sequences are MGHDK and SYGVNS. V trimming: 8 bases; J trimming: 5 bases; junction bases outside the gene matches: 5. The CDR3 contains 12 residues. CDR3 protein: CASGLAGDEQYF. The CDR3 nucleotides are TGTGCCAGCGGGCTAGCGGGTGACGAGCAGTACTTC.

The chain has TRBV14 and TRBJ2-7, with 9 bases identical to TRBD1. The ends lost 1 base at V and 2 bases at J; junction bases unmatched: 3. The CDR3 sequence is 15 residues long. Germline CDR1 SGHDN, CDR2 FVKESK. The CDR3 region has the DNA TGTGCCAGCAGCCAAGGACAGGGGGTAACCTACGAGCAGTACTTC. Translated, it gives CASSQGQGVTYEQYF. Combining the CDR3 with reference TRBV14 and TRBJ2-7 gives the whole variable domain EAGVTQFPSHSVIEKGQTVTLRCDPISGHDNLYWYRRVMGKEIKFLLHFVKESKQDESGMPNNRFLAERTGGTYSTLKVQPAELEDSGVYFCASSQGQGVTYEQYFGPGTRLTVT.

The genes are TRBV6-2 or TRBV6-3 and TRBJ2-3, with 10 bases that match TRBD2. From germline, CDR1 is MNHEY and CDR2 SVGEGT. After removal of 6 bases from V and 1 base from J, the junction contained 7 bases not matched to a gene. This CDR3 has 16 residues. The CDR3 DNA is TGTGCCAGCAGCCACCTTACTAGCGGGGGCACAGATACGCAGTATTTT. It encodes CASSHLTSGGTDTQYF.

This clone has just one count. V usage is TRBV10-1 and J usage is TRBJ1-2, with D perhaps TRBD1 (5 bases). Trimming removed 4 bases at V and 4 bases at J, with 10 bases between. This CDR3 is 13 amino acids long. Germline CDR1 reads WNHNN; CDR2 reads SYGVQD (reference sequence). The CDR3 DNA reads as TGCGCCAGCAGTGCTCAGGGAAGCTATGGCTACACCTTC. Protein sequence: CASSAQGSYGYTF.

The chain combines TRBV7-9 with TRBJ1-2; 7 bases line up with TRBD1. This CDR3 contains 16 residues. Germline V gene sequence: CDR1 SEHNR, CDR2 FQNEAQ (reference sequence). The junction had 13 bases not matched to a gene; V was cut back by 5 bases and J by 4 bases. CDR3 protein: CASSPDRALMVYGYTF. In nucleotides, the CDR3 is TGTGCCAGCAGCCCCGACAGGGCCCTCATGGTCTATGGCTACACCTTC.

Written as DNA, the CDR3 is TGCGCCAGCAGCCAAGGAGGGCGGTCTGGAAACACCATATATTTT. Amino acid sequence: CASSQGGRSGNTIYF. The V and J genes are TRBV4-3 and TRBJ1-3; D gene uncertain. V was shortened by 1 base and J by 1 base, with 8 bases between the two germline ends. CDR1 and CDR2 (germline): LGHNA, YSLEER. The CDR3 covers 15 residues.

The chain couples TRBV28 to TRBJ2-3; TRBD2 aligns across 7 bases. Germline V CDR1 and CDR2: MDHEN, SYDVKM. The CDR3 is 14 residues long. The V segment lost 8 bases and the J segment 2 bases; nucleotides outside the gene matches: 7. As DNA, the CDR3 is TGTGCCAGCGAGCGGGGAGGAAACACAGATACGCAGTATTTT. Amino acids: CASERGGNTDTQYF.

The chain links TRBV7-9 to TRBJ2-1; 9 bases align to TRBD2. V gave up 5 bases and J gave up 3 bases; unmatched junction bases: 5. The CDR3 spans 15 residues. Germline CDR1 SEHNR, CDR2 FQNEAQ (reference sequence). DNA of the CDR3: TGTGCCAGCAGCCGTAGCGGGAGAGGCTACAATGAGCAGTTCTTC. This translates into CASSRSGRGYNEQFF.

The CDR3 DNA reads TGTGCCACCAGCCATCTAGCAGGGGGCTCCTACGAGCAGTACTTC. Protein sequence: CATSHLAGGSYEQYF. The chain carries TRBV15 and TRBJ2-7; the match to TRBD1 covers 7 bases. The CDR3 contains 15 residues. The germline V gene has CDR1 LNHNV and CDR2 YYDKDF (reference sequence). V shed 5 bases and J 0 bases; nucleotides not matched to a gene: 7.

The V and J genes are TRBV2 and TRBJ1-5, with D uncertain. Trimming cost V 7 bases and J 2 bases, with 15 bases left between them. Per the germline V gene, CDR1 is SNHLY and CDR2 is FYNNEI. This CDR3 has 15 amino acids. The CDR3 nucleotides are TGTGCCAGCAACCGGTGGGAGGGCGGCAATCAGCCCCAGCATTTT. This codes for CASNRWEGGNQPQHF.

The V and J genes are TRBV7-6 and TRBJ2-7; TRBD2 aligns across 8 bases. The CDR3 covers 15 residues. The V gene end was trimmed by 2 bases and the J gene end by 3 bases; junction bases not matched to a gene: 6. Germline values: CDR1 SGHVS, CDR2 FNYEAQ. Here the CDR3 reads CASSLLAGGNYEQYF. DNA for the CDR3: TGTGCCAGCAGCTTATTGGCGGGAGGAAACTACGAGCAGTACTTC.

V is TRBV19 and J is TRBJ2-1, with 7 bases fitting TRBD1. Germline lookup yields CDR1 LNHDA and CDR2 SQIVND (reference sequence). The CDR3 contains 18 residues. J was trimmed by 6 bases and V by 5 bases; bases with no gene match: 19. Written as DNA, the CDR3 is TGTGCCAGTAGTCTAAGCCCCCCCGGGACAGATCCTTCCAATGAGCAGTTCTTC. Its protein is CASSLSPPGTDPSNEQFF.

This clone was recorded a few times. One junction end disagrees with the germline gene, perhaps due to a read error. V usage is TRBV20-1 and J usage is TRBJ1-2; D is undetermined. Germline V gene sequence: CDR1 DFQATT, CDR2 SNEGSKA (reference sequence). The CDR3 has 10 residues. The chain's CDR3 is CSARGLAAGF. CDR3 in DNA: TGCAGTGCTAGAGGTCTAGCTGCAGGCTTC.

This chain links TRBV6-2 or TRBV6-3 with TRBJ1-1, with D unclear. This CDR3 comprises 16 residues. V shed 4 bases and J shed 3 bases, with 18 bases lying between them. In germline, CDR1 is MNHEY, CDR2 SVGEGT. CDR3 DNA: TGTGCCAGCAGTTCCGTCGTCGGGGAGGGTGACACTGAAGCTTTCTTT. Its protein is CASSSVVGEGDTEAFF.

This chain uses TRBV2 with TRBJ1-1, with TRBD1 identical over 8 bases. This CDR3 comprises 13 residues. Germline lookup yields CDR1 SNHLY and CDR2 FYNNEI. The trim removed 6 bases at V and 7 bases at J, leaving 7 bases unmatched. CDR3 in amino acids: CASRGQAASEAFF. The CDR3 nucleotides read TGTGCCAGCAGGGGACAGGCTGCCAGTGAAGCTTTCTTT.

This chain connects TRBV7-6 to TRBJ2-3; 10 bases are a match to TRBD2. Per germline, CDR1 SGHVS and CDR2 FNYEAQ. V gave up 5 bases and J gave up 1 base; unmatched junction bases: 6. The CDR3 spans 16 residues. The CDR3 reads CASSRTGTSGTDTQYF. The CDR3 region has the DNA TGTGCCAGCAGCCGAACCGGGACTAGCGGCACAGATACGCAGTATTTT.

This rearrangement joins TRBV2 to TRBJ1-4; D not certain. Germline V gives CDR1 SNHLY, CDR2 FYNNEI. V lost 6 bases and J lost 4, with 12 bases in between. The CDR3 is made up of 14 amino acids. This CDR3 is CASSPTPDNEKLFF. CDR3 nucleotides: TGTGCCAGCAGCCCGACACCGGATAATGAAAAACTGTTTTTT.

This clone has only one observation. V usage is TRBV29-1 and J usage is TRBJ1-1, with TRBD1 matching 7 bases. The CDR3 runs to 13 residues. Unmatched junction bases numbered 8, after V lost 5 bases and J lost 5 bases. Per germline, CDR1 SQVTM and CDR2 ANQGSEA. The CDR3 nucleotides are TGCAGCGTTTGCAGGGGGGAGTGTACTGAAGCTTTCTTT. Encoded protein: CSVCRGECTEAFF.